This entry lists 26 T cell receptor beta chains sequenced from one sample in a study of cytomegalovirus exposure and HLA in healthy donors. The assay was immunoSEQ multiplex PCR, and TCRdb's table has in-frame clones only and misses some. This sample carries 60,000 to 80,000 clones, approximately 86% of them seen once, and the ten largest clones take around 3%. Source material: PBMCs. Source of these receptors: a man in his thirties or forties in good health and CMV-seronegative.

The chain employs TRBV15 and TRBJ1-2; 9 bases fit TRBD1. With V trimmed by 5 bases and J by 7 bases, 8 bases remained unmatched. Per germline, CDR1 LNHNV and CDR2 YYDKDF (reference sequence). This CDR3 is 14 amino acids long. CDR3 region: CATSFPGQGLGYTF. CDR3 coding DNA: TGTGCCACCAGCTTTCCGGGACAGGGTCTTGGCTACACCTTC.

This chain links TRBV9 with TRBJ2-1, with 14 bases that match TRBD2. This CDR3 comprises 16 residues. V dropped 9 bases and J dropped 6; count of bases not matched to a gene: 11. CDR1 and CDR2 (germline): SGDLS, YYNGEE. CDR3: CATARLAGGLSNEQFF. The CDR3 DNA sequence: TGTGCCACCGCCCGACTAGCGGGAGGGCTTAGCAATGAGCAGTTCTTC.

This chain joins TRBV19 and TRBJ1-5; D perhaps matches TRBD1 (6 bases). V was pared by 5 bases and J by 5 bases, with 13 bases between. The CDR3 has 14 residues. Germline V gene lookup returns CDR1 LNHDA and CDR2 SQIVND (reference sequence). The CDR3 spells CASSEGEGDQPQHF. The CDR3 DNA reads TGTGCCAGTAGTGAGGGGGAAGGAGATCAGCCCCAGCATTTT.

The genes are TRBV7-9 and TRBJ1-1; perhaps TRBD1 as D (5 bases). The CDR3 covers 12 residues. CDR1 and CDR2 (germline): SEHNR, FQNEAQ (reference sequence). Between the trimmed V and J ends, which lost 7 bases and 5 bases, there was a span of 11 bases. CDR3 nucleotide sequence: TGTGCCAGCAACTCGGGGGATACTGAAGCTTTCTTT. Translating gives CASNSGDTEAFF.

This clone is termed medium-sized. The V gene is TRBV4-1, the J gene TRBJ1-2; unclear D gene. Germline CDR1 is MGHRA and CDR2 is YSYEKL. The V end lost 1 base, the J end lost 1 base, and 7 bases lay between the germline ends. The CDR3 has 14 residues. CDR3 residues: CASSQGPVNYGYTF. The CDR3 nucleotides read TGCGCCAGCAGCCAAGGGCCAGTTAACTATGGCTACACCTTC.

The chain recombines TRBV5-8 with TRBJ1-4; 8 bases are a match to TRBD1. The CDR3 is 15 amino acids. After removal of 4 bases from V and 5 bases from J, the junction contained 7 bases not matched to a gene. CDR1 is SGHTS, CDR2 YDEGEE, per germline. CDR3 DNA: TGTGCCAGCAGCGTAGGACAGGGAGAAAATGAAAAACTGTTTTTT. Its protein is CASSVGQGENEKLFF.

The chain carries TRBV9 and TRBJ1-1; possibly TRBD1 for D (6 bases). V was clipped by 0 bases and J by 7 bases, with 13 bases between them. The CDR3 extends over 14 amino acids. Germline assignment: CDR1 SGDLS and CDR2 YYNGEE. The CDR3 is CASSVEEGQLEAFF. The DNA for the CDR3 is TGTGCCAGCAGCGTAGAGGAAGGACAGCTTGAAGCTTTCTTT.

This clone came up once. This chain uses TRBV9 with TRBJ2-7, with 9 bases identical to TRBD2. Germline assignment: CDR1 SGDLS and CDR2 YYNGEE. V lost 1 base and J lost 1; bases outside the gene matches: 3. The CDR3 sequence is 15 residues long. CDR3 nucleotides: TGTGCCAGCAGCGTATCGGCGGGGGGGTCCTACGAGCAGTACTTC. This sequence encodes CASSVSAGGSYEQYF.

The rearrangement joins TRBV6-5 to TRBJ2-7, with 11 bases aligning to TRBD1. The V gene's germline CDR1 is MNHEY and CDR2 SVGAGI. The CDR3 runs to 16 residues. The ends lost 0 bases at V and 3 bases at J; junction bases unmatched: 4. The CDR3 sequence is CASSYSGTGGVYEQYF. CDR3 coding DNA: TGTGCCAGCAGTTACTCCGGGACAGGGGGTGTCTACGAGCAGTACTTC.

The chain uses TRBV30 and TRBJ1-4; no clear D. This CDR3 contains 14 residues. V was trimmed by 8 bases and J by 4 bases, leaving 17 bases between them. Germline V lookup: CDR1 GTSNPN, CDR2 SVGIG (reference sequence). CDR3 DNA: TGTGCCGGACTAAACCGGGTCCTTAATGAAAAACTGTTTTTT. This encodes CAGLNRVLNEKLFF.

This clone was recorded once. The genes are TRBV18 and TRBJ1-1, with TRBD1 matching 7 bases. This CDR3 has 15 amino acids. The germline V gene encodes CDR1 KGHSH and CDR2 LQKENI. The V segment lost 4 bases and the J segment 3 bases; nucleotides outside the gene matches: 8. CDR3 loop: CASSRTGTAYTEAFF. The CDR3 bases are TGTGCCAGCTCACGCACCGGGACAGCCTACACTGAAGCTTTCTTT.

The rearrangement joins TRBV7-3 to TRBJ2-1, with 16 bases lining up with TRBD2. This CDR3 has 16 residues. The trim removed 3 bases at V and 7 bases at J, leaving 3 bases unmatched. CDR1 and CDR2 (germline): SGHTA, FQGTGA. CDR3 in DNA: TGTGCCAGCAGCTTTGGGACTAGCGGGAGGGGTAATGAGCAGTTCTTC. This translates into CASSFGTSGRGNEQFF.

J is TRBJ2-7 and V is TRBV28; D is perhaps TRBD1 (5 bases). From germline, CDR1 is MDHEN and CDR2 SYDVKM. The ends were cut back, 5 bases at V and 0 bases at J, with 17 bases in the middle. The CDR3 contains 16 residues. The CDR3 sequence is CASSPTGSIFSYEQYV. In nucleotides, the CDR3 is TGTGCCAGCAGTCCCACAGGATCCATCTTCTCCTACGAGCAGTACGTC.

The rearrangement links TRBV11-2 to TRBJ1-3, with D possibly being TRBD1 (5 bases). V was clipped by 3 bases and J by 3 bases, with 18 bases between them. The germline V gene encodes CDR1 SGHAT and CDR2 FQNNGV. There are 17 residues in the CDR3. CDR3 loop: CASSFRGQRLFGNTIYF. In DNA form, the CDR3 reads TGTGCCAGCAGCTTTAGGGGCCAGCGACTGTTTGGAAACACCATATATTTT.

This chain uses TRBV6-5 with TRBJ1-5; possible D gene TRBD1, 5 bases. CDR1 is MNHEY and CDR2 is SVGAGI in the germline V gene. The V end lost 2 bases, the J end lost 4 bases, and 9 bases lay between the germline ends. This CDR3 comprises 14 residues. The CDR3 protein is CASSYRGRNQPQHF. As DNA, the CDR3 is TGTGCCAGCAGTTACAGGGGCAGAAATCAGCCCCAGCATTTT.

The chain employs TRBV4-1 and TRBJ1-1, with 9 positions matching TRBD1. Unmatched junction bases numbered 18, after V lost 2 bases and J lost 11 bases. Germline CDR1 and CDR2: MGHRA and YSYEKL. The CDR3 has 17 residues. Here the CDR3 reads CASSQRTRERQGGTAFF. The DNA of the CDR3 is TGCGCCAGCAGCCAACGGACTAGAGAGAGACAGGGGGGGACGGCTTTCTTT.

The table lists this clone with a count of one. The chain has TRBV28 and TRBJ2-5; no reliable D call. Looked up from germline, CDR1 is MDHEN and CDR2 is SYDVKM. There are 14 residues in the CDR3. Trimming removed 2 bases from V and 5 bases from J, with 12 bases in between. This CDR3 is CASSLTGLGETQYF. CDR3 nucleotide sequence: TGTGCCAGCAGTTTAACGGGTCTTGGGGAGACCCAGTACTTC. The full variable domain, completed using reference TRBV28 and TRBJ2-5, is DVKVTQSSRYLVKRTGEKVFLECVQDMDHENMFWYRQDPGLGLRLIYFSYDVKMKEKGDIPEGYSVSREKKERFSLILESASTNQTSMYLCASSLTGLGETQYFGPGTRLLVL.

CDR3 DNA: TGTGCCAGCAGCGTAGCAGATCAAGAGACCCAGTACTTC. It yields the protein CASSVADQETQYF. The V gene is TRBV9, the J gene TRBJ2-5; no firm D call. Trimming pared 0 bases from V and 2 bases from J, leaving 5 bases between. The CDR3 has 13 amino acids. CDR1 is SGDLS, CDR2 YYNGEE, per germline.

This chain connects TRBV6-4 to TRBJ1-5; weak D call: TRBD1 (5 bases). The V gene lost 3 bases and the J gene lost 8 bases, with 17 bases spanning the gap. Germline CDR1 is MRHNA and CDR2 is SNTAGT. This CDR3 region has 15 residues. The CDR3 here is CASSEDGSGGKPQHF. In DNA, the CDR3 is TGTGCCAGCAGTGAGGACGGTTCCGGGGGTAAGCCCCAGCATTTT.

This clone was seen only once. V and J are TRBV6-1 and TRBJ2-7, with 10 bases lining up with TRBD1. CDR1 MNHNS and CDR2 SASEGT come from the germline V gene. This CDR3 spans 14 amino acids. The J segment lost 2 bases and the V segment lost 7 bases, leaving 5 bases of the junction unmatched. This CDR3 reads CASKTGQGPYEQYV. For the CDR3, the DNA is TGTGCCAGCAAAACGGGACAGGGGCCCTACGAGCAGTACGTC.

V and J are TRBV29-1 and TRBJ2-3; tentatively, D is TRBD1 (6 bases). The CDR3 totals 13 residues. CDR1 and CDR2 (germline): SQVTM, ANQGSEA. V was trimmed by 7 bases and J by 5 bases, leaving 16 bases between them. CDR3 protein: CSARAGGGDTQYF. The CDR3, as DNA: TGCAGCGCACGCGCTGGGGGCGGAGATACGCAGTATTTT.

This clone showed up just once. The chain links TRBV5-6 to TRBJ2-7; 10 positions match TRBD1. The CDR3 is 14 residues long. With V trimmed by 0 bases and J by 6 bases, 3 bases remained unmatched. The germline V gene encodes CDR1 SGHDT and CDR2 YYEEEE. The chain's CDR3 is CASSLGQGASEQYV. The CDR3 DNA is TGTGCCAGCAGCTTGGGACAGGGGGCAAGCGAGCAGTACGTC.

The chain carries TRBV5-1 and TRBJ2-3; 8 nucleotides line up with TRBD2. Germline V gene lookup returns CDR1 SGHRS and CDR2 YFSETQ. Unmatched junction bases numbered 4, after V lost 1 base and J lost 3 bases. The CDR3 loop spans 15 amino acids. The CDR3 DNA sequence: TGCGCCAGCAGCTTGACGGGAGGGGGGACAGATACGCAGTATTTT. As protein: CASSLTGGGTDTQYF.

The chain recombines TRBV27 with TRBJ1-2, with 7 bases fitting TRBD1. The V gene's germline CDR1 is MNHEY and CDR2 SMNVEV (reference sequence). The CDR3 contains 13 residues. The V and J ends lost 3 bases and 5 bases, in that order; junction bases with no gene match: 3. CDR3 region: CASSLTGMYGYTF. The CDR3, as DNA: TGTGCCAGCAGTTTGACAGGGATGTATGGCTACACCTTC.

The J gene is TRBJ2-1, the V gene TRBV4-1, with TRBD1 identical over 12 bases. There are 16 residues in the CDR3. V shed 4 bases, J shed 2 bases, and the junction held 3 bases outside the gene matches. Germline-derived CDR1 and CDR2 are MGHRA and YSYEKL. CDR3 DNA: TGCGCCAGCAGCCCGGGACAGGGGGCCCCCTACAATGAGCAGTTCTTC. This sequence encodes CASSPGQGAPYNEQFF.

The CDR3: CASSVRGRGETQYF. The CDR3 DNA is TGTGCCAGCAGCGTACGCGGGAGGGGAGAGACCCAGTACTTC. V and J are TRBV9 and TRBJ2-5; 9 positions match TRBD2. After removal of 1 base from V and 4 bases from J, the junction contained 2 bases not matched to a gene. Germline assignment: CDR1 SGDLS and CDR2 YYNGEE. CDR3 length: 14 amino acids.